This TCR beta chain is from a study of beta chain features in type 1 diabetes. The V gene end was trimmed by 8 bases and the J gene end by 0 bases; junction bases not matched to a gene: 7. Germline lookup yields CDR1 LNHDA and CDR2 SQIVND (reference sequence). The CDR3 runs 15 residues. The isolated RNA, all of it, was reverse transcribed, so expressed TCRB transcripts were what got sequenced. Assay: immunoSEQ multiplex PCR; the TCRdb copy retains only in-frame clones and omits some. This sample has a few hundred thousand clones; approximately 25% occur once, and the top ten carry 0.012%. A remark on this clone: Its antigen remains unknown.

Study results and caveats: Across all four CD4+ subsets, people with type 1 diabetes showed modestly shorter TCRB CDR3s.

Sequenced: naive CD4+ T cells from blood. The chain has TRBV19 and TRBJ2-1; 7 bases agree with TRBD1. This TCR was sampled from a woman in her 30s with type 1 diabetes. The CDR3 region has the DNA TGTGCCAGTTCTCAGGGACAGAGCTCCTACAATGAGCAGTTCTTC. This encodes CASSQGQSSYNEQFF.